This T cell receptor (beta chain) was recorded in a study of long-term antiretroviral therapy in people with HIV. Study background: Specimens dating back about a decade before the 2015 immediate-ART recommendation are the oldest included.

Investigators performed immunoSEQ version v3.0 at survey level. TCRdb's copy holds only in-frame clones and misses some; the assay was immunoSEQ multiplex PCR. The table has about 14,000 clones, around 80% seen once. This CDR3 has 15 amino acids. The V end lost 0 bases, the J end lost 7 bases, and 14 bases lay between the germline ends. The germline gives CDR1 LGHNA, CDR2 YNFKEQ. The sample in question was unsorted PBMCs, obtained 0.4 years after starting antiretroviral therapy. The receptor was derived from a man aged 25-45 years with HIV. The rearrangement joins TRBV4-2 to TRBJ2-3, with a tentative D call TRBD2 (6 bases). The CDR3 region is CASSQEPGVGNTQYF. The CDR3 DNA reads TGTGCCAGCAGCCAAGAACCGGGGGTCGGAAATACGCAGTATTTT.